A few counts support the clone carrying this T cell receptor (beta chain). The antigen remains undetermined. Deletions cut 4 bases from V and 6 bases from J, with 14 bases between. Looked up from germline, CDR1 is DFQATT and CDR2 is SNEGSKA (reference sequence). The CDR3 is 13 amino acids. This specimen comes from a study of T cells after yellow fever vaccination. Points from the study as a whole: Clonotypes found in both CD4 and CD8 compartments made up a small share.

Each CDR3 protein is one row after TCRdb ran MiXCR on the 5' RACE reads. The sample consists of around 350,000 distinct CDR3 sequences, around 6.4% of them appearing once. The sequence derives from a man aged 25 to 40 who received the YFV17D yellow fever vaccine. The sequencing here drew on PBMCs, taken 5 days after the yellow fever booster vaccination. The V and J genes are TRBV20-1 and TRBJ2-3; either TRBD1 or TRBD2 may fit D (5 bases each). In DNA, the CDR3 is TGCAGTGCTACCCCCGGGACCTGGGATACGCAGTATTTT. It is translated as CSATPGTWDTQYF.